The rows below give T cell receptor beta chains drawn from one sample of a study of T-cell memory formation after mild COVID-19. TCRdb fed the 5' RACE reads into MiXCR, producing one record per CDR3 protein. The sample yields roughly 410,000 distinct CDR3 sequences, around 24% seen once. Sequencing was done on a sample of PBMCs or a T cell subset sorted from them (not recorded which). The receptors shown here come from an adult woman who had mild COVID-19 (a few samples of this study predate the infection). Cell type and time point are not known. Both conserved end residues are part of each CDR3. A D gene is named only where the DNA matches it firmly. The size entry is marked missing in some rows and otherwise reads once, few, many or a size class.

size	V	D	J	CDR3	DNA
few	TRBV5-1	-	TRBJ2-7	CASSLDRAEQYF	TGCGCCAGCAGCTTGGATCGGGCGGAGCAGTACTTC
few	TRBV5-1	-	TRBJ1-1	CASSMGLEDTEAFF	TGCGCCAGCAGCATGGGACTAGAGGACACTGAAGCTTTCTTT
few	TRBV24-1	-	TRBJ2-5	CATSDQDTVWETQYF	TGTGCCACCAGTGACCAGGACACCGTCTGGGAGACCCAGTACTTC
-	TRBV2	-	TRBJ2-7	CASSGSDSSYEQYF	TGTGCCAGCAGTGGGTCGGACAGCTCCTACGAGCAGTACTTC
-	TRBV7-3	-	TRBJ2-1	CASSPSGGRDNEQFF	TGTGCCAGCAGCCCCTCCGGGGGGCGAGACAATGAGCAGTTCTTC
-	TRBV19	-	TRBJ1-2	CASNIDNGVGGYTF	TGTGCCAGTAATATAGATAACGGCGTGGGGGGCTACACCTTC
few	TRBV7-8	TRBD2	TRBJ2-1	CASSPILAGVHNEQFF	TGTGCCAGCAGTCCTATACTAGCGGGAGTCCACAATGAGCAGTTCTTC
-	TRBV5-1	-	TRBJ1-1	CASSPASNTEAFF	TGCGCCAGCAGCCCAGCCTCGAACACTGAAGCTTTCTTT
few	TRBV9	TRBD2	TRBJ2-7	CASSVLPLAGFYEQYF	TGTGCCAGCAGCGTGCTACCGCTAGCGGGGTTCTACGAGCAGTACTTC
few	TRBV4-1	-	TRBJ1-1	CASSHLLWAGSTAGTEAFF	TGCGCCAGCAGCCACCTCTTATGGGCAGGGTCAACGGCGGGTACTGAAGCTTTCTTT
few	TRBV7-6	-	TRBJ2-5	CASSYRGTQETQYF	TGTGCCAGCAGCTATCGGGGGACACAAGAGACCCAGTACTTC
few	TRBV30	-	TRBJ2-7	CAWSDRGISYEQYF	TGTGCCTGGAGTGATCGGGGGATCTCCTACGAGCAGTACTTC
few	TRBV15	TRBD2	TRBJ2-1	CATSKPGLAGGQWGQFF	TGTGCCACCAGCAAACCTGGACTAGCGGGAGGCCAGTGGGGGCAGTTCTTC
-	TRBV18	-	TRBJ2-2	CASSIAGELFF	TGTGCCAGCTCAATCGCCGGGGAGCTGTTTTTT
few	TRBV5-1	-	TRBJ2-2	CASSWTENTGELFF	TGCGCCAGCAGCTGGACAGAGAACACCGGGGAGCTGTTTTTT
-	TRBV4-1	-	TRBJ2-7	CASSQATYGVNYEQYF	TGCGCCAGCAGCCAAGCTACTTACGGGGTTAACTACGAGCAGTACTTC
-	TRBV20-1	-	TRBJ2-1	CSARPGFNEQFF	TGCAGTGCCCGTCCGGGCTTTAATGAGCAGTTCTTC